Each of the 2 T cell receptor beta chains below was sequenced from the same sample in a study of shared clonotypes between healthy human individuals. Terminally differentiated effector memory CD45RA+ cells were left out of the naive CD8 fraction, which was CD45RO-negative and positively selected for CCR7. Generated by immunoSEQ multiplex PCR, the TCRdb table keeps only in-frame clones and is missing some. Among about 2.1 million clones listed, roughly 93% were seen once. Sequenced material: naive CD8+ T cells from PBMCs. The receptor source for this set is a young man in good health. Some clones in this sample may be carry-over from other donors' samples.

The V call is TRBV10-2, the J call TRBJ2-2; D possibly uses TRBD1 or TRBD2 (5 bases each). CDR1 WSHSY and CDR2 SAAADI come from the germline V gene. The CDR3 spans 15 residues. V lost 6 bases and J lost 5, with 16 bases in between. The CDR3 region has the DNA TGCGCCAGCAGGGGGACGGCTCCGGGGACCGGGGAGCTGTTTTTT. Translation gives CASRGTAPGTGELFF.

The genes are TRBV28 and TRBJ2-7; 8 positions agree with TRBD2. The germline gives CDR1 MDHEN, CDR2 SYDVKM. V gave up 1 base and J gave up 5 bases; unmatched junction bases: 10. The CDR3 extends over 16 amino acids. CDR3 sequence (DNA): TGTGCCAGCAGTTTATATCGCAGCGGGAGAGTCAACGAGCAGTACTTC. Translating it yields CASSLYRSGRVNEQYF.